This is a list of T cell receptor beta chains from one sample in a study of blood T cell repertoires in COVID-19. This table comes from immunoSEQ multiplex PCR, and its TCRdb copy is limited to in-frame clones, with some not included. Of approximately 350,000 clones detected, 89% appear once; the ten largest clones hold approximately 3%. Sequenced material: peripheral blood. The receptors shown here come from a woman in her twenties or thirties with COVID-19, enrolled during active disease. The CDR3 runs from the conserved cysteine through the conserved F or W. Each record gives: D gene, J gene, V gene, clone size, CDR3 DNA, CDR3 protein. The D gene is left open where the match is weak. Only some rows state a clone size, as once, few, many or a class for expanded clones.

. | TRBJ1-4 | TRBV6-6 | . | TGTGCCAGCAGTTCCCCCACTAACAATGAAAAACTGTTTTTT | CASSSPTNNEKLFF
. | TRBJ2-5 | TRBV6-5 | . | TGTGCCAGCATGGGGGCGGGGGCCTCAGAGACCCAGTACTTC | CASMGAGASETQYF
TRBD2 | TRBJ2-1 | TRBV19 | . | TGTGCCAGTAGTAGGCGGGAGAAAGGCAATGAGCAGTTCTTC | CASSRREKGNEQFF
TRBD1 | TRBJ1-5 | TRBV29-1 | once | TGCAGCGTCAAGGACAGGGATAATAGCAATCAGCCCCAGCATTTT | CSVKDRDNSNQPQHF
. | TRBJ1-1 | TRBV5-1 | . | TGCGCCAGCAGCTGGGGGGGGCGAGATACTGAAGCTTTCTTT | CASSWGGRDTEAFF
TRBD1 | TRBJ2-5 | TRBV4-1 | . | TGCGCCAGCAGCCAAGAGGGGAGGGACAGGGGGCATGAGACCCAGTACTTC | CASSQEGRDRGHETQYF
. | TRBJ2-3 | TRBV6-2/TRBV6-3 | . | TGTGCCAGCAGTTACGGGCCTAGCGGCACAGATACGCAGTATTTT | CASSYGPSGTDTQYF
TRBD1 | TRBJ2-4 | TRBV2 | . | TGTGCCAGCAGTATGGACAGGTCTAAATGGTGCTTC | CASSMDRSKWCF
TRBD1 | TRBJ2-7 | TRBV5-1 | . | TGCGCCAGCAGCTTGGGACAGGGGGTTAACGAGCAGTACTTC | CASSLGQGVNEQYF
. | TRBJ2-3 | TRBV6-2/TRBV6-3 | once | TGTGCCAGCAGTTACTCGTTTCGCGGGGGCACAGATACGCAGTATTTT | CASSYSFRGGTDTQYF
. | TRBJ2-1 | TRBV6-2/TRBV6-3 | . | TGTGCCAGCAGTATCCGGGGTGAGCAGTTCTTC | CASSIRGEQFF
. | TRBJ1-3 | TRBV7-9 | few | TGTGCCAGCAGCTTAGACCAGGACTCTGGAAACACCATATATTTT | CASSLDQDSGNTIYF
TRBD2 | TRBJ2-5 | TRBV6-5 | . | TGTGCCAGCACCCAATCAGCGGGGAGGGTGGCCCAGTACTTC | CASTQSAGRVAQYF
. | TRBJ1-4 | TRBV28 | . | TGTGCCAGCAGTAGACAGGTTTTTAATGAAAAACTGTTTTTT | CASSRQVFNEKLFF
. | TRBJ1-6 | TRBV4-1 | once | TGCGCCAGCAGCCCCGACCCCGTTCGGGATTATTCACCCCTCCACTTT | CASSPDPVRDYSPLHF
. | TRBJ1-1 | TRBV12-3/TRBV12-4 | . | TGTGCCAGCCAATATCGAGGGACTGAAGCTTTCTTT | CASQYRGTEAFF
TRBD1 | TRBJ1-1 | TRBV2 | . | TGTGCCAGCAGCGGACAGGGCAGGGCCGGGACTGAAGCTTTCTTT | CASSGQGRAGTEAFF
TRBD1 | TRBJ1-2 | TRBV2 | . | TGTGCCAGCAGGGGGTACGGACAGGGCGCCTCCACCTTC | CASRGYGQGASTF
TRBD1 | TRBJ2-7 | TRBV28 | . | TGTGCCATCAACGAGGGGGCGCGAACTGGCGAGCAGTACTTC | CAINEGARTGEQYF
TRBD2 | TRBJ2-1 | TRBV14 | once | TGTGCCAGCAGCACGGCTAGCGGGAGGGTCTACAATGAGCAGTTCTTC | CASSTASGRVYNEQFF
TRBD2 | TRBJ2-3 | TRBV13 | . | TGTGCCAGCAGCCGACGCCCAGCGGGGGGGCCCACGGGCACAGATACGCAGTATTTT | CASSRRPAGGPTGTDTQYF
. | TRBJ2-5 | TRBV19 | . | TGTGCCAGTAGGGTGGAGGGAAGGTCGGGACAAGAGACCCAGTACTTC | CASRVEGRSGQETQYF
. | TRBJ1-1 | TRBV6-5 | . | TGTGCCAGCAGTACACAGGGACGGACTGAAGCTTTCTTT | CASSTQGRTEAFF
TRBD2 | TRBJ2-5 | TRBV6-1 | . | TGTGCCAGCAGTGAAGCGGCGGGACTAGCGGGGCGACCGGAGACCCAGTACTTC | CASSEAAGLAGRPETQYF